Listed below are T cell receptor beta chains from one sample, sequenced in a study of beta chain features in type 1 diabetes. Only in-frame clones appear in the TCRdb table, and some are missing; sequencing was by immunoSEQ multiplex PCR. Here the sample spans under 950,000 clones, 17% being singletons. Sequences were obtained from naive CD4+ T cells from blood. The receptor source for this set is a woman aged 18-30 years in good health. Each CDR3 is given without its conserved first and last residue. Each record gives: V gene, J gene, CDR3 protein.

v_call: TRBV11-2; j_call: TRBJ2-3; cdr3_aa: ASSLDAQSDTQY
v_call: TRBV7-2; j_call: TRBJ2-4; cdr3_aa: ASSVLAGLAGRNIQY
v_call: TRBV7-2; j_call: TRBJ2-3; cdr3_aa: ASSFLRGGTDTQY
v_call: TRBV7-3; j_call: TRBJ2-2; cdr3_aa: ASSFRGTSGSGELF
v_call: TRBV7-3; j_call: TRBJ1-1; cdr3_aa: ASSVTGGTEAF
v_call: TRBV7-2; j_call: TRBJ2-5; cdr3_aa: ASSFEGTETQY
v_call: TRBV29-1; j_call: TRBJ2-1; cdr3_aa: SAQKTGSSYNEQF
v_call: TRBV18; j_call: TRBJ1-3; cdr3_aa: ASSPDGSSGNTIY
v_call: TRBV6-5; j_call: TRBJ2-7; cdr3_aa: ASSRYRGASEQY
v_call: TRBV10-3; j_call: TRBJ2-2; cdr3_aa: AISEASGTGELF
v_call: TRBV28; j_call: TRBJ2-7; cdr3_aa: ASSPRWNEQY
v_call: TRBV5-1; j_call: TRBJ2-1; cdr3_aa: ASSFTGGSYNEQF
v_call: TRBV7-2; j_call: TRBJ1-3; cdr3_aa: ASSLVGGVQGFGNTIY
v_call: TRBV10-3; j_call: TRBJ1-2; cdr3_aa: AIRAENNYGYT
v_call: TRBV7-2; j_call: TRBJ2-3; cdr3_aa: ASMLRGTDTQY
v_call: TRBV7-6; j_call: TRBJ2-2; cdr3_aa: ASRRLAVGGELF
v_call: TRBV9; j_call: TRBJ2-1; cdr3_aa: ASSVGSLGEQF
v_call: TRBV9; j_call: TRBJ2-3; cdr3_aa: ASSVSGTSEGYTQY
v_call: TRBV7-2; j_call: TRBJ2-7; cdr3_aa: ATSLRASRSEQY
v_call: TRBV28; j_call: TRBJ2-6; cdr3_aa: ASRKGTGASGANVLT
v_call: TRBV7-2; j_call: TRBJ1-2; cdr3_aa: ASSLVAWQGAVGYT
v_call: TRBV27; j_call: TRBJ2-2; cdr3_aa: ASSLMGGRGTGELF
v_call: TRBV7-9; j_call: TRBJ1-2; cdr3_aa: ASSSKTGEYGYT
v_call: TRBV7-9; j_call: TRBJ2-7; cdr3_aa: ASSLDIGRVYEQY
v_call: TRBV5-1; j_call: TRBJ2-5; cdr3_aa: ASSTGLAGVETQY
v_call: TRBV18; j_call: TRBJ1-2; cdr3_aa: ASSLDSSYGYT
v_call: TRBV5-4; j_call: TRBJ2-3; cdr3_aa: ASSFAGTSVTDTQY
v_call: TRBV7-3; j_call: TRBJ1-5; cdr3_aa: ASSVSDLAPGNFSNQPQH
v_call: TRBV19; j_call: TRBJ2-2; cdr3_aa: ATSSREAGELF
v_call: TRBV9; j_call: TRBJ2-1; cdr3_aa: ASSVDQREYNEQF
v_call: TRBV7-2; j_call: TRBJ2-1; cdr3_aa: ASSLALAGEINEQF
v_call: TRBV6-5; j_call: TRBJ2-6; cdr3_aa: ASRPPGTGANVLT
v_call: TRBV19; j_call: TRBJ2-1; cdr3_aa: ASSKTWTSFDEQF
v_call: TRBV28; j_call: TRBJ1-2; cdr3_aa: ASSPPQAFLNGYT
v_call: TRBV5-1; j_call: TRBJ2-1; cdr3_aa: ASSLLAGENEQF
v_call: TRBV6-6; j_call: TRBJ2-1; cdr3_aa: ASSYGASVKEQF
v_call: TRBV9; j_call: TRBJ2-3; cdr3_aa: ASSGLAGVTDTQY
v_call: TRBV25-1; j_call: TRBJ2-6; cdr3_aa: ASSELGAHSGANVLT
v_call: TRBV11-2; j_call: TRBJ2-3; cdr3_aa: ASSSAGTNTQY
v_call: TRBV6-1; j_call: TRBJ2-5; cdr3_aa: ASSRTIQETQY
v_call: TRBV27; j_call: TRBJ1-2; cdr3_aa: ASSPTTGYNGYT
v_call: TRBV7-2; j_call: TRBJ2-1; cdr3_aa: ASSSHGLATGGHEQF
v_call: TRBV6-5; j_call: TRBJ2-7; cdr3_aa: ASSPRGTRGGEQY